This T cell receptor (beta chain) was identified in a study of technical replicates of blood from a few donors. The V gene end was trimmed by 0 bases and the J gene end by 4 bases; junction bases not matched to a gene: 9. There are 16 residues in the CDR3. Looked up from germline, CDR1 is MRHNA and CDR2 is SNTAGT. Profiling relied on immunoSEQ multiplex PCR, and the TCRdb table lists in-frame clones only, not all of them. The sample lists some 15,000 clones; about nine tenths were seen once. This clonotype was obtained from a human donor in good health. The sequencing sample was made of PBMCs. J is TRBJ2-7 and V is TRBV6-4; 7 nucleotides match TRBD2. CDR3 sequence: CASSDSPGLSGYEQYF. The CDR3 bases are TGTGCCAGCAGTGACTCCCCGGGACTAAGTGGTTACGAGCAGTACTTC.